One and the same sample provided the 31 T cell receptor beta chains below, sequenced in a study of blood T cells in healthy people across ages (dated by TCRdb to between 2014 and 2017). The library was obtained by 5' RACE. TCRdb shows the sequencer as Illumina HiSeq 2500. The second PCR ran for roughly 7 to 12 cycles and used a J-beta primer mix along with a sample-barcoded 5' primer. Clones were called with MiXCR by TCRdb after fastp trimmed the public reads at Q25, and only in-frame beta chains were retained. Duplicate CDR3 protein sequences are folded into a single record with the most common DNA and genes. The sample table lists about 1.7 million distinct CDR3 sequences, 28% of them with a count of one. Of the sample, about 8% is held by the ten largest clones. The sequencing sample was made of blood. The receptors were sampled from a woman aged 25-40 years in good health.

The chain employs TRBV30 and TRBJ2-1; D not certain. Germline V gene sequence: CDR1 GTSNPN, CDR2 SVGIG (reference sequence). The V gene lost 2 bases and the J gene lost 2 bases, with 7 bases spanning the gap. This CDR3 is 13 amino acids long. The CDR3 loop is CAWSFAAYNEQFF. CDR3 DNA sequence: TGTGCCTGGAGTTTTGCGGCCTACAATGAGCAGTTCTTC.

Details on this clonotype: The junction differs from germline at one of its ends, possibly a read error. The CDR3 nucleotides read TGTGCCGGCAGTTTTACGCTAGCAGATACGCAGTATTTT. Protein sequence: CAGSFTLADTQYF. This chain uses TRBV12-3 or TRBV12-4 with TRBJ2-3, with no clear D. This CDR3 has 13 amino acids.

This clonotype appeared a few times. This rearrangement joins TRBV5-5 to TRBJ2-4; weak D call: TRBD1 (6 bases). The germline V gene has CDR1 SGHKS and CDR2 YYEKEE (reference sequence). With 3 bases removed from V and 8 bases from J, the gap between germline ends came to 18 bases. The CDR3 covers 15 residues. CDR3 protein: CASSSTGIPRDIQYF. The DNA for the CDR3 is TGTGCCAGCAGCTCCACAGGGATACCAAGGGACATTCAGTACTTC.

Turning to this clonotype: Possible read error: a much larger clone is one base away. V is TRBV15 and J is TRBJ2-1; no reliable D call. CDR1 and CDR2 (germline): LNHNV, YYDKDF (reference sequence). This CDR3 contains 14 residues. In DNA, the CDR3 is TGTGCCACCAGCAGAGAGACTGCATACAATGAGCAGTTATTC. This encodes CATSRETAYNEQLF. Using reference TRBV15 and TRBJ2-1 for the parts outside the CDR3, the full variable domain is DAMVIQNPRYQVTQFGKPVTLSCSQTLNHNVMYWYQQKSSQAPKLLFHYYDKDFNNEADTPDNFQSRRPNTSFCFLDIRSPGLGDTAMYLCATSRETAYNEQLFGPGTRLTVL.

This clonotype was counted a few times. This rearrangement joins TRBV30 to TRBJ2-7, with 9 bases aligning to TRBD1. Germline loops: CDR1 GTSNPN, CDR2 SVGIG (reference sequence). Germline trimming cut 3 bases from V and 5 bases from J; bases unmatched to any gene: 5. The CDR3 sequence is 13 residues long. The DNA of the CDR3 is TGTGCCTGGAGCACCGGGACAGGGAACGAGCAGTACTTC. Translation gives CAWSTGTGNEQYF.

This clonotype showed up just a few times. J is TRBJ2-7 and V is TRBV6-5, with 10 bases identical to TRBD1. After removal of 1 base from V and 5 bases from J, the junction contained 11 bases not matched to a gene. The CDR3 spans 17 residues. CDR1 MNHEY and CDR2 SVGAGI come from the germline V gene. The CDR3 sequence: CASSYLKEGQGFHEQYF. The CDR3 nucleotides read TGTGCCAGCAGTTACTTGAAAGAGGGACAGGGGTTCCACGAGCAGTACTTC.

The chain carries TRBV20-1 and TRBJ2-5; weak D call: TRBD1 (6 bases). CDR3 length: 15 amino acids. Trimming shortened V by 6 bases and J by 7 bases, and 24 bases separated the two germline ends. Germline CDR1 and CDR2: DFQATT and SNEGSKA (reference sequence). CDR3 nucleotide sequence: TGCAGTGCCCAGGAAGCGGTTACCCTAGGGGGGACCCAGTACTTC. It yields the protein CSAQEAVTLGGTQYF.

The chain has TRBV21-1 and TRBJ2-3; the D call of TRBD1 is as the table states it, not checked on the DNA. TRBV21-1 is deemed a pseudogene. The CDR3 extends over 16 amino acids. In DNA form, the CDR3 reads TGTGCCAGCAGCAGAGGGGTTCCAGGGGAATCAGATACGCAGTATTTT. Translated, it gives CASSRGVPGESDTQYF.

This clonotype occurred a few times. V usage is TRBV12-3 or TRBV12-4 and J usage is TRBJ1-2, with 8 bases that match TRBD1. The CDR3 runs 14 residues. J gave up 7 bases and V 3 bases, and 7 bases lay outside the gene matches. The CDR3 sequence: CASSFAQGAFGYTF. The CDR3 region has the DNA TGTGCCAGCAGTTTTGCCCAGGGGGCTTTTGGCTACACCTTC.

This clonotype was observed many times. CDR3 DNA sequence: TGTGCCAGCAGTCTTTCGGGACTAGCGGGCGGAGAGACCCAGTACTTC. Amino acid sequence: CASSLSGLAGGETQYF. V gene TRBV27 combines with J gene TRBJ2-5; 12 nucleotides match TRBD2. J lost 4 bases, V lost 5 bases, and 8 bases had no gene match. The germline gives CDR1 MNHEY, CDR2 SMNVEV (reference sequence). This CDR3 is built from 16 residues.

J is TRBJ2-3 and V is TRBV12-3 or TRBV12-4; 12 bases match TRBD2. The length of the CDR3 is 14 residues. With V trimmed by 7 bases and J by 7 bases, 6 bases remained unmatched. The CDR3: CASKASGRENTQYF. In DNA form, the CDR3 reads TGTGCCAGCAAGGCTAGCGGGAGGGAGAATACGCAGTATTTT.

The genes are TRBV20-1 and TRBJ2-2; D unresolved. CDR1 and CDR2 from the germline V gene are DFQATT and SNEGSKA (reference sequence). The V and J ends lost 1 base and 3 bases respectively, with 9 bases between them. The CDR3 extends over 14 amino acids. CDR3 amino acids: CSARGHPYTGELFF. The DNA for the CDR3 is TGCAGTGCTAGAGGGCACCCTTACACCGGGGAGCTGTTTTTT.

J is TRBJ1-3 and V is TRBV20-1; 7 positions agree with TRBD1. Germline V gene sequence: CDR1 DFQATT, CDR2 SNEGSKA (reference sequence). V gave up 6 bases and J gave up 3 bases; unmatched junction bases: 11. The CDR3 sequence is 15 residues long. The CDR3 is CSAMRQGRGGNTIYF. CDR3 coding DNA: TGCAGTGCGATGAGACAGGGTCGGGGTGGAAACACCATATATTTT.

CDR3 residues: CASSFGSETYEQYF. In DNA form, the CDR3 reads TGTGCCAGCAGTTTCGGCAGCGAGACCTACGAGCAGTACTTC. The chain is built from TRBV12-3 or TRBV12-4 and TRBJ2-7; D is unclear. V was pared by 3 bases and J by 2 bases, with 11 bases between. CDR3 length equals 14 residues.

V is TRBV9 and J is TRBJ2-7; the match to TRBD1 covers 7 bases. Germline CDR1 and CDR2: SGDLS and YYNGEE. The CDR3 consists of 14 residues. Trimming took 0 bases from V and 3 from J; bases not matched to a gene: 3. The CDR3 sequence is CASSVGDRVYEQYF. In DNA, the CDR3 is TGTGCCAGCAGCGTAGGAGACAGGGTCTACGAGCAGTACTTC.

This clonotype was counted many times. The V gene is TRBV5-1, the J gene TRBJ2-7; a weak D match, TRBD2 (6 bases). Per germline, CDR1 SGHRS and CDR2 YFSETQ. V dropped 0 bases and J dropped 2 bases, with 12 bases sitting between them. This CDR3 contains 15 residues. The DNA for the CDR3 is TGCGCCAGCAGCTTGGCAGGACGGGAGACCTACGAGCAGTACTTC. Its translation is CASSLAGRETYEQYF.

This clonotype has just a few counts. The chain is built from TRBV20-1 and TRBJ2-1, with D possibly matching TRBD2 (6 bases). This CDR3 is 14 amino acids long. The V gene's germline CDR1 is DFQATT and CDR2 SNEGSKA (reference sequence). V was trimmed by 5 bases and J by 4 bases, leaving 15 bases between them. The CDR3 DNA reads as TGCAGTGCTGAAGGGCTAGCGACTTACAATGAGCAGTTCTTC. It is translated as CSAEGLATYNEQFF.

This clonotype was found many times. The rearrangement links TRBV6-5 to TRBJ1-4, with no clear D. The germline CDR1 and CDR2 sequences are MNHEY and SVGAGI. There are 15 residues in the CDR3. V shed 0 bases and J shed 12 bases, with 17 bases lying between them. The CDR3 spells CASSYSHRLIKQLFF. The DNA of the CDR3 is TGTGCCAGCAGTTACTCACACCGATTAATCAAGCAACTGTTTTTT.

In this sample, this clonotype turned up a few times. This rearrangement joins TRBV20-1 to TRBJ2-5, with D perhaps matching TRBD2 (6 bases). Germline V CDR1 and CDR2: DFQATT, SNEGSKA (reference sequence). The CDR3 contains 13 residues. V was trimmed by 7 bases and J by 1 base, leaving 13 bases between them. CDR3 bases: TGCAGTGTTCGGGACTCCGGCCAAGAGACCCAGTACTTC. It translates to CSVRDSGQETQYF.

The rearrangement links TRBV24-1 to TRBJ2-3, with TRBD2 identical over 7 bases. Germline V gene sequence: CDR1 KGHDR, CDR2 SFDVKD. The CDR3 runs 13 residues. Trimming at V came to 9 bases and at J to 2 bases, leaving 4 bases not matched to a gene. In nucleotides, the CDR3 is TGTGCCACCCGGGGGGAGTTCACAGATACGCAGTATTTT. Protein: CATRGEFTDTQYF.

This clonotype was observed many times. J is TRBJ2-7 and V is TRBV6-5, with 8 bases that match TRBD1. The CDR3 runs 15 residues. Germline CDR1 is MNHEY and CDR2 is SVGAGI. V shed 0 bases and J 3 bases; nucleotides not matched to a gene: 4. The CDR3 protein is CASSYSVTGDYEQYF. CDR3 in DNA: TGTGCCAGCAGTTACTCTGTGACAGGGGACTACGAGCAGTACTTC.

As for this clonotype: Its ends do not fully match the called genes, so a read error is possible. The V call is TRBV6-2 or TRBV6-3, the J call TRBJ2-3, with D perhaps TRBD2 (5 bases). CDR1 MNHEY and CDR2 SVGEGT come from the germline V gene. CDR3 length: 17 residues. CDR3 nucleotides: TGTGCCAGCAGTTACACCCTCGAGGGTTCTTACACAGATACGCATTATTTT. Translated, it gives CASSYTLEGSYTDTHYF.

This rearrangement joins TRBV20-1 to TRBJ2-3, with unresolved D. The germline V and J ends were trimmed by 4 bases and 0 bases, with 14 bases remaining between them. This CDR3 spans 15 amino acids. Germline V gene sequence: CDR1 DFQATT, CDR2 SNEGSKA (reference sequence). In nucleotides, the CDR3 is TGCAGTGCTAACTCCGGAGCGCTTAGCACAGATACGCAGTATTTT. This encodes CSANSGALSTDTQYF.

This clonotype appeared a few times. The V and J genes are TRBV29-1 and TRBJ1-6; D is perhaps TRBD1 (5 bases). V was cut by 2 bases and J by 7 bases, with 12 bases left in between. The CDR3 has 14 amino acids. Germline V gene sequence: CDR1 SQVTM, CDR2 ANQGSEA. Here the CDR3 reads CSVENAGSNSPLHF. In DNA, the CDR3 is TGCAGCGTTGAAAACGCAGGGAGCAATTCACCCCTCCACTTT.

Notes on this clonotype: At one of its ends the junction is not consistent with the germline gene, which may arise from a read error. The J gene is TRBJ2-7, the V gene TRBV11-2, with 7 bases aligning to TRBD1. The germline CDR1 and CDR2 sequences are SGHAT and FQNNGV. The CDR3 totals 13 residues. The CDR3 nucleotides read TGTTCCAGCAGCTTCGGACAGGCGTACGAGCAGTACTTC. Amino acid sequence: CSSSFGQAYEQYF.

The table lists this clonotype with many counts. CDR3 sequence: CASSLARAAYEQYF. The CDR3 coding sequence is TGTGCCAGCAGCTTGGCCAGGGCGGCCTACGAGCAGTACTTC. The chain has TRBV5-5 and TRBJ2-7; tentatively, D is TRBD1 (5 bases). CDR1 SGHKS and CDR2 YYEKEE come from the germline V gene (reference sequence). With 0 bases removed from V and 2 bases from J, the gap between germline ends came to 9 bases. The CDR3 extends over 14 amino acids.

The CDR3 DNA follows: TGTGCCAGCAGCTTTGAGGTAGCTAACTATGGCTACACCTTC. Translated: CASSFEVANYGYTF. The gene calls are TRBV7-9 and TRBJ1-2, with D hard to call. CDR1 is SEHNR and CDR2 is FQNEAQ in the germline V gene (reference sequence). The CDR3 covers 14 residues. V was shortened by 3 bases and J by 0 bases, with 8 bases between the two germline ends.

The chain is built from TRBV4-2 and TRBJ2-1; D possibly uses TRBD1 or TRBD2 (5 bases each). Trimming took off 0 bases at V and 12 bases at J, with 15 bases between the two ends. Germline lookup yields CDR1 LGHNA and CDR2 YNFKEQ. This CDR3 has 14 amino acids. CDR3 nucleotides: TGTGCCAGCAGCCAAGATAGAGGGCAGGGACGGCAGTTCTTC. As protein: CASSQDRGQGRQFF.

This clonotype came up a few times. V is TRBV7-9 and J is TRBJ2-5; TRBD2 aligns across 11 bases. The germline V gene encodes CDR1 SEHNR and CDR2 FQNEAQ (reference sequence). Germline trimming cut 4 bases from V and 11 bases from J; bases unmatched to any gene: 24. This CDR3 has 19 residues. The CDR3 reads CASSSRGVRLAGSSDEQYF. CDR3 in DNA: TGTGCCAGCAGCTCAAGGGGGGTTCGACTAGCGGGATCGTCGGATGAGCAGTACTTC.

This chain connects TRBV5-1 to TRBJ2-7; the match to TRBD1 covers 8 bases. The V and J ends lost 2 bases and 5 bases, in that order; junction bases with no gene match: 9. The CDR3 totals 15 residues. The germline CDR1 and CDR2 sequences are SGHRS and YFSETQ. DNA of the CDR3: TGCGCCAGCAGCTTAACGGCAGGGGGCTGGAACGAGCAGTACTTC. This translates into CASSLTAGGWNEQYF.

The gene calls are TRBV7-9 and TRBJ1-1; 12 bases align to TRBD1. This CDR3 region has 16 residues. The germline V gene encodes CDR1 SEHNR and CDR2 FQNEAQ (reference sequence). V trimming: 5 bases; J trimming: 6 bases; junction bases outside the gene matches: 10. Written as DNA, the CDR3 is TGTGCCAGCAGCCCAAGGGACAGGGGGCCGGACCCTGAAGCTTTCTTT. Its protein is CASSPRDRGPDPEAFF.